Listed below are T cell receptor beta chains from one sample, sequenced in a study of T cell changes during pregnancy in multiple sclerosis. Assay used: immunoSEQ multiplex PCR; TCRdb lists only in-frame clones, some missing. Of around 96,000 clones listed, 94% are singletons. The sequences come from peripheral blood, collected after pregnancy. Every receptor here comes from a female donor in good health, enrolled as a control in a pregnancy study. The CDR3 runs from the conserved cysteine through the conserved F or W. A D gene is named only where the DNA matches it firmly. Expanded clones are given a class, and other clones once, few, many or no size at all.

.	.	TRBV2	TRBJ2-1	TGTGCCAGCAGTGAAGCCAGGGGTGGTAATGAGCAGTTCTTC	CASSEARGGNEQFF
.	TRBD2	TRBV27	TRBJ2-2	TGTGCCAGCAAAGAGGGCGGGAGACCCACCGGGGAGCTGTTTTTT	CASKEGGRPTGELFF
.	TRBD2	TRBV4-1	TRBJ2-7	TGCGCCAGCAGCCAATCCGCCTCTAGCGGGAGCTCCTACGAGCAGTACTTC	CASSQSASSGSSYEQYF
few	TRBD2	TRBV30	TRBJ2-5	TGTGCCTGGAACGGACTAGCGGGTAGAAAAGAGACCCAGTACTTC	CAWNGLAGRKETQYF
.	.	TRBV28	TRBJ2-2	TGTGCCAGCAGAGGACGCAGGGCAAACACCGGGGAGCTGTTTTTT	CASRGRRANTGELFF
.	TRBD1	TRBV27	TRBJ1-1	TGTGCCAGCAGTCCCAGACAGGGGGGGTCGACTTTCTTT	CASSPRQGGSTFF
.	.	TRBV11-2	TRBJ2-7	TGTGCCAGCAGCTTAGCAGTAAACCCCTACGAGCAGTACTTC	CASSLAVNPYEQYF
.	.	TRBV5-5	TRBJ2-1	TGTGCCAGCAGCTTGACGACGGAGGTGGGTGAGCAGTTCTTC	CASSLTTEVGEQFF
.	TRBD1	TRBV13	TRBJ2-5	TGTGCCAGCAGCACTCTCGACAGGGTCGAGACCCAGTACTTC	CASSTLDRVETQYF
.	TRBD2	TRBV10-1	TRBJ2-5	TGCGCCAGCAGTAACGGGACTAGCGGGAGAGAGACCCAGTACTTC	CASSNGTSGRETQYF
once	.	TRBV28	TRBJ2-2	TGTGCCAGCAGTTCTCCCAGGGAACCTTTAAACACCGGGGAGCTGTTTTTT	CASSSPREPLNTGELFF
.	.	TRBV7-4	TRBJ1-1	TGTGCCAGCAGCTGTCCCGGGTCCCCGAACACTGAAGCTTTCTTT	CASSCPGSPNTEAFF
once	.	TRBV28	TRBJ1-1	TGTGCCAGCAGTTTCTTTCCGTTGAGAATCCCTGAAGCTTTCTTT	CASSFFPLRIPEAFF
.	TRBD2	TRBV5-1	TRBJ2-1	TGCGCCAGCAGCTGGGGACTAGCGGGAGGCCTCTCCTACAATGAGCAGTTCTTC	CASSWGLAGGLSYNEQFF
.	.	TRBV16	TRBJ1-5	TGTGCCAGCAGCCAATCCGTAGGGGTATTTGATCAGCCCCAGCATTTT	CASSQSVGVFDQPQHF
few	.	TRBV23-1	TRBJ2-7	TGCGCCAGCAGTCGTCTCAGGTCCGGGACTTTATGCTACGAGCAGTACTTC	CASSRLRSGTLCYEQYF
.	.	TRBV2	TRBJ2-3	TGTGCCAGCAGTCCCCCCGGGGATGCGCAGTATTTT	CASSPPGDAQYF
.	.	TRBV6-1	TRBJ1-2	TGTGCCAGCAGTGATCGCAGGGACTATGGCTACACCTTC	CASSDRRDYGYTF
.	.	TRBV28	TRBJ2-7	TGTGCCAGCAGTTTAGACCAAAGGGGTTACGAGCAGTACTTC	CASSLDQRGYEQYF
once	TRBD1	TRBV30	TRBJ1-2	TGTGCCTGGAGTATAAAAGGGACAGGGGTGATACTCTTC	CAWSIKGTGVILF
.	.	TRBV5-6	TRBJ2-7	TGTGCCAGCAGCTTGTTGAGGGCCGGGTCCTACGAGCAGTACTTC	CASSLLRAGSYEQYF
.	.	TRBV18	TRBJ2-5	TGTGCCAGCTCACCACGGGGCTCCCAAGAGACCCAGTACTTC	CASSPRGSQETQYF
.	TRBD1	TRBV10-3	TRBJ2-1	TGTGCCATCAGTGAGTCCCGGGACAGGGGAATCAATGAGCAGTTCTTC	CAISESRDRGINEQFF
.	.	TRBV5-4	TRBJ1-5	TGTGCCAGCAGCTTGGCGAGGCTTATCAATCAGCCCCAGCATTTT	CASSLARLINQPQHF
.	.	TRBV19	TRBJ1-5	TGTGCCAGTAGTATATTGCTCGGGTTTAGTCAGCCCCAGCATTTT	CASSILLGFSQPQHF
.	.	TRBV7-8	TRBJ2-7	TGTGCCAGCAGCTTAGCGTCTCAGGGCACCGAGCAGTACTTC	CASSLASQGTEQYF
.	.	TRBV6-6	TRBJ2-6	TGTGCCACCCAGGGTGTGGGTGGGGCCAACGTCCTGACTTTC	CATQGVGGANVLTF
.	.	TRBV5-4	TRBJ2-7	TGTGCCAGCAGCCAAACCGGCGGGGCCGCCTACGAGCAGTACTTC	CASSQTGGAAYEQYF
.	TRBD1	TRBV5-1	TRBJ1-1	TGCGCCAGCAGCTCGGGACAGACCACTGAAGCTTTCTTT	CASSSGQTTEAFF
once	TRBD2	TRBV6-6	TRBJ2-1	TGTGCCAGCCGCACCTGGGCGGGAGGCGATGAGCAGTTCTTC	CASRTWAGGDEQFF
.	.	TRBV10-3	TRBJ2-1	TGTGCCATCAGTGAGCTGACGGGTGAGCAGTTCTTC	CAISELTGEQFF
.	TRBD2	TRBV15	TRBJ2-7	TGTGCCACCAGCAGAGGTAGGGACTACACCTACGAGCAGTACTTC	CATSRGRDYTYEQYF
.	.	TRBV27	TRBJ2-1	TGTGCCAGCACCACAATCGGAGGAGGGGCCTACAATGAGCAGTTCTTC	CASTTIGGGAYNEQFF
.	.	TRBV4-1	TRBJ2-5	TGCGCCAGCAGCTGGGGTCGACTAGTTATACAAGAGACCCAGTACTTC	CASSWGRLVIQETQYF
once	TRBD2	TRBV4-1	TRBJ2-3	TGCGCCAGCAGCCAAGTCAGAGGGGAGGGGGATACGCAGTATTTT	CASSQVRGEGDTQYF
.	.	TRBV21-1	TRBJ1-5	TGTGCCAGCAGCAGCGACATGGAAGCCCTATATAGCAATCAGCCCCAGCATTTT	CASSSDMEALYSNQPQHF
.	TRBD2	TRBV18	TRBJ2-3	TGTGCCAGCTCACCATCGGCGGGAGGGCCTGGAGATACGCAGTATTTT	CASSPSAGGPGDTQYF
.	.	TRBV11-3	TRBJ2-3	TGTGCCAGCAGCGCGACAGATACGCAGTATTTT	CASSATDTQYF
.	.	TRBV2	TRBJ1-4	TGTGCCAGCAGCTCGAGCGGAAATGAAAAACTGTTTTTT	CASSSSGNEKLFF
.	TRBD2	TRBV27	TRBJ2-1	TGTGCCAGCAGTTTATCGATAGCGGGAGGGGACAATGAGCAGTTCTTC	CASSLSIAGGDNEQFF
.	TRBD1	TRBV4-1	TRBJ2-5	TGCGCCAGCAGCCATTCCGGGACAGGGTGGGAGACCCAGTACTTC	CASSHSGTGWETQYF
.	TRBD1	TRBV9	TRBJ1-2	TGTGCCAGCAGCTACAGGGGAGAGAACTATGGCTACACCTTC	CASSYRGENYGYTF
.	.	TRBV28	TRBJ1-1	TGTGCCAGCAGCTCATACAGGGCCCCGAACACTGAAGCTTTCTTT	CASSSYRAPNTEAFF
.	.	TRBV28	TRBJ2-3	TGTGCCAGCAGTCTGTACACAGATACGCAGTATTTT	CASSLYTDTQYF
.	TRBD1	TRBV28	TRBJ1-1	TGTGCCAGCAAAAAGTTCCAGGGGGGGAACACTGAAGCTTTCTTT	CASKKFQGGNTEAFF
.	.	TRBV12-5	TRBJ2-2	TGTGCTAGTGGTTTTTGGACAGAATCGAACACCGGGGAGCTGTTTTTT	CASGFWTESNTGELFF
.	.	TRBV7-2	TRBJ2-3	TGTGCCAGCAGTTCCCCCCGTAAAAGCACAGATACGCAGTATTTT	CASSSPRKSTDTQYF
.	TRBD1	TRBV27	TRBJ2-2	TGTGCCAGCAGTCCACCGGGGACAGGGTCATCCGGGGAGCTGTTTTTT	CASSPPGTGSSGELFF
.	.	TRBV4-1	TRBJ1-5	TGCGCCAGCAGCCTTCAACAGTCCAGCAATCAGCCCCAGCATTTT	CASSLQQSSNQPQHF
.	.	TRBV7-7	TRBJ1-3	TGTGCCAGCAGTCCCGGAGCTGCCAACTCTGGAAACACCATATATTTT	CASSPGAANSGNTIYF
once	.	TRBV5-5	TRBJ1-2	TGTGCCAGCAGCCAAACAGTTATTAACTATGGCTACACCTTC	CASSQTVINYGYTF
.	TRBD2	TRBV5-4	TRBJ2-1	TGTGCCAGCAGCTTGGCTCTAGCGGGAGGCAATGAGCAGTTCTTC	CASSLALAGGNEQFF
few	.	TRBV4-2	TRBJ1-1	TGTGCCAGCAGCCCCCGGGGGGGCACTGAAGCTTTCTTT	CASSPRGGTEAFF
.	.	TRBV5-1	TRBJ2-1	TGCGCCAGCAGGACAGGAGGGGGCCATGAGCAGTTCTTC	CASRTGGGHEQFF
.	TRBD2	TRBV28	TRBJ2-7	TGTGCCAGCAGCCTCGAGACTAGCATCAACGAGCAGTACTTC	CASSLETSINEQYF